A few counts support the clone carrying this T cell receptor beta chain. The CDR3 is made up of 14 amino acids. Germline V gene lookup returns CDR1 SGDLS and CDR2 YYNGEE. V lost 2 bases to trimming and J lost 10 bases, with 15 bases between them. This entry belongs to a study of T-cell memory formation after mild COVID-19. A single record per CDR3 protein comes from TCRdb applying MiXCR to the 5' RACE reads. The data show around 430,000 distinct CDR3 sequences, with 16% seen just once and 20% to 25% held by the top ten. Material: PBMCs or a T cell subset sorted from them (not recorded which). The TCR originated in a man aged 18 to 30 who had mild COVID-19 (a few samples of this study predate the infection). Cell type and time point are not known. The chain uses TRBV9 and TRBJ1-4; no clear D. This chain's CDR3 is CASSVFPLAAKLFF. The CDR3 nucleotides read TGTGCCAGCAGCGTGTTCCCCCTAGCAGCAAAACTGTTTTTT.